The next 20 T cell receptor beta chains were all read from a single sample in a study of PD-1 blockade in classical Hodgkin lymphoma. Measured with immunoSEQ multiplex PCR; TCRdb has only the in-frame clones, and not every one. The sample records around 93,000 clones, approximately 78% being singletons. Described time point: cycle 4 day 1 (C4D1), after less than seven weeks of nivolumab. Every single patient, without exception, relapsed after autologous stem cell transplantation, and brentuximab vedotin exposure varied. The sample in question was peripheral blood mononuclear cells (PBMCs), obtained before the fourth cycle of nivolumab. All receptors derive from a human donor with classical Hodgkin lymphoma.

The chain is built from TRBV5-1 and TRBJ2-3; D might be TRBD1 (6 bases). Trimming cost V 2 bases and J 6 bases, with 16 bases left between them. Germline CDR1 and CDR2: SGHRS and YFSETQ. This CDR3 contains 15 residues. In nucleotides, the CDR3 is TGCGCCAGCAGCTTCGGCAGGGGCAGGGCTGATACGCAGTATTTT. Encoded protein: CASSFGRGRADTQYF.

The gene calls are TRBV6-1 and TRBJ1-4, with 7 bases identical to TRBD1. J was trimmed by 1 base and V by 5 bases; bases with no gene match: 4. This CDR3 contains 15 residues. Germline CDR1 is MNHNS and CDR2 is SASEGT. DNA for the CDR3: TGTGCCAGCAGTAACAACAGGGGAACTAATGAAAAACTGTTTTTT. Amino acid sequence: CASSNNRGTNEKLFF.

V is TRBV9 and J is TRBJ2-1, with 8 bases aligning to TRBD2. V lost 5 bases to trimming and J lost 4 bases; unmatched junction nucleotides: 8. This CDR3 has 15 residues. Per germline, CDR1 SGDLS and CDR2 YYNGEE. The CDR3 here is CASSVGGAGYNEQFF. DNA of the CDR3: TGTGCCAGCAGTGTCGGGGGGGCAGGTTACAATGAGCAGTTCTTC.

This clone came up many times. The chain couples TRBV27 to TRBJ1-4; D is perhaps TRBD1 (5 bases). Germline V gene lookup returns CDR1 MNHEY and CDR2 SMNVEV (reference sequence). Between the trimmed V and J ends, which lost 7 bases and 7 bases, there was a span of 19 bases. The CDR3 extends over 15 amino acids. Written as DNA, the CDR3 is TGTGCCAGCACCACCATTCAGGGTCAGGGTGAAAAACTGTTTTTT. Translation: CASTTIQGQGEKLFF.

The rearrangement joins TRBV7-9 to TRBJ2-7, with TRBD2 identical over 7 bases. V shed 5 bases and J 7 bases; nucleotides not matched to a gene: 5. CDR1 is SEHNR, CDR2 FQNEAQ, per germline (reference sequence). The CDR3 is 12 residues long. CDR3 bases: TGTGCCAGCAGCCTGGACGGGAGGGAGCAGTACTTC. It codes for CASSLDGREQYF.

The chain combines TRBV28 with TRBJ2-2; D might be TRBD1 or TRBD2, each matching 5 bases. This CDR3 contains 16 residues. V was trimmed by 3 bases and J by 0 bases, leaving 11 bases between them. Looked up from germline, CDR1 is MDHEN and CDR2 is SYDVKM. In DNA, the CDR3 is TGTGCCAGCAGTTTCCTCGGGGCTACGAACACCGGGGAGCTGTTTTTT. It codes for CASSFLGATNTGELFF.

This chain uses TRBV5-1 with TRBJ2-6; 7 bases are shared with TRBD1. This CDR3 region has 18 residues. CDR1 and CDR2 from the germline V gene are SGHRS and YFSETQ. Unmatched junction bases numbered 9, after V lost 3 bases and J lost 0 bases. The chain's CDR3 is CASSSTGSVSSGANVLTF. CDR3 sequence (DNA): TGCGCCAGCAGCTCGACAGGGTCTGTCTCCTCTGGGGCCAACGTCCTGACTTTC.

The V gene is TRBV19, the J gene TRBJ1-5; the D gene is possibly TRBD1 (5 bases). There are 15 residues in the CDR3. Germline CDR1 reads LNHDA; CDR2 reads SQIVND (reference sequence). The V gene lost 4 bases and the J gene lost 0 bases, with 10 bases spanning the gap. The CDR3, as DNA: TGTGCCAGTAGTAGAGCAGGGATTAGCAATCAGCCCCAGCATTTT. Encoded protein: CASSRAGISNQPQHF.

The chain couples TRBV5-4 to TRBJ2-7; perhaps TRBD2 as D (6 bases). The V gene lost 4 bases and the J gene lost 3 bases, with 17 bases spanning the gap. The CDR3 runs 15 residues. CDR1 is SGHNT and CDR2 is YYREEE in the germline V gene (reference sequence). CDR3 region: CASSQDPGLYYEQYF. CDR3 nucleotides: TGTGCCAGCAGCCAGGATCCGGGACTTTACTACGAGCAGTACTTC.

This clone was counted once. The V call is TRBV10-3, the J call TRBJ1-1; perhaps TRBD1 as D (5 bases). V was shortened by 3 bases and J by 8 bases, with 13 bases between the two germline ends. The CDR3 contains 13 residues. The germline V gene encodes CDR1 ENHRY and CDR2 SYGVKD. The CDR3 DNA reads as TGTGCCATCAGTGACTCCGTTTGGGGCGAAGCTTTCTTT. Translated, it gives CAISDSVWGEAFF.

The rearrangement links TRBV19 to TRBJ2-3; D may correspond to TRBD1 or TRBD2 (5 bases each). This CDR3 is 15 amino acids long. V was clipped by 5 bases and J by 6 bases, with 18 bases between them. Germline V lookup: CDR1 LNHDA, CDR2 SQIVND (reference sequence). The DNA for the CDR3 is TGTGCCAGTAGTCAAAATCGGGGCCAACAGGATACGCAGTATTTT. Its protein product is CASSQNRGQQDTQYF.

This chain uses TRBV6-4 with TRBJ1-5; no clear D. This CDR3 has 14 amino acids. From germline, CDR1 is MRHNA and CDR2 SNTAGT. Trimming took 3 bases from V and 0 from J, leaving 6 bases between them. The CDR3 region is CASSEYYSNQPQHF. The CDR3 DNA reads TGTGCCAGCAGTGAATACTATAGCAATCAGCCCCAGCATTTT.

V is TRBV4-3 and J is TRBJ1-1; D is perhaps TRBD1 (5 bases). V lost 5 bases and J 5 bases, leaving 24 bases between the germline ends. Germline V gene sequence: CDR1 LGHNA, CDR2 YSLEER. The CDR3 sequence is 17 residues long. The CDR3 sequence is CASSRLLFSGFITEAFF. The CDR3 bases are TGCGCCAGCAGCAGACTGTTGTTCTCAGGGTTCATAACTGAAGCTTTCTTT.

The table lists this clone with a few counts. This chain connects TRBV10-3 to TRBJ1-2; 8 bases are a match to TRBD1. The V gene's germline CDR1 is ENHRY and CDR2 SYGVKD. This CDR3 contains 14 residues. Trimming took 2 bases from V and 4 from J; bases not matched to a gene: 3. In nucleotides, the CDR3 is TGTGCCATCAGTGAGCCCGGGACAGGCTATGGCTACACCTTC. Its translation is CAISEPGTGYGYTF.

This chain links TRBV10-3 with TRBJ2-1; a possible D gene is TRBD2 (7 bases). The germline V gene has CDR1 ENHRY and CDR2 SYGVKD. This CDR3 comprises 14 residues. V was trimmed by 10 bases and J by 8 bases, leaving 21 bases between them. The CDR3 sequence is CATHEGGENDEQFF. CDR3 DNA sequence: TGTGCCACGCACGAGGGGGGGGAGAACGATGAGCAGTTCTTC.

The V gene is TRBV4-1, the J gene TRBJ2-5, with D possibly matching TRBD1 (6 bases). This CDR3 has 13 amino acids. The V and J ends lost 1 base and 6 bases respectively, with 9 bases between them. Germline CDR1 reads MGHRA; CDR2 reads YSYEKL. DNA for the CDR3: TGCGCCAGCAGCCAAGGCCAGGGGAAGACCCAGTACTTC. Its translation: CASSQGQGKTQYF.

There are a few counts of this clone. The J gene is TRBJ1-5, the V gene TRBV19; a possible D gene is TRBD1 (6 bases). The V end lost 6 bases, the J end lost 1 base, and 13 bases lay between the germline ends. The CDR3 extends over 15 amino acids. Germline CDR1 LNHDA, CDR2 SQIVND (reference sequence). The CDR3 reads CASRPGQRSNQPQHF. DNA of the CDR3: TGTGCCAGTAGGCCTGGACAGAGGAGCAATCAGCCCCAGCATTTT.

In this sample, this clone turned up a few times. Here the CDR3 DNA reads TGTGCCAGCAGCTTAGGACAGGGGCTTGGCTACACCTTC. Its protein is CASSLGQGLGYTF. The chain is built from TRBV7-9 and TRBJ1-2; TRBD1 agrees at 8 bases. The CDR3 consists of 13 residues. CDR1 SEHNR and CDR2 FQNEAQ come from the germline V gene (reference sequence). V shed 1 base and J 7 bases; nucleotides not matched to a gene: 2.

This sequence joins TRBV2 and TRBJ2-3; D uncertain. This CDR3 is built from 13 residues. Trimming left V 3 bases short and J 5 bases short, with 9 bases between. Germline lookup yields CDR1 SNHLY and CDR2 FYNNEI. The CDR3, as DNA: TGTGCCAGCAGTGACAGCCCGGGAGATACGCAGTATTTT. Amino acids: CASSDSPGDTQYF.

The chain carries TRBV9 and TRBJ2-2; D remains ambiguous. This CDR3 has 14 amino acids. V was trimmed by 0 bases and J by 4 bases, leaving 7 bases between them. Per germline, CDR1 SGDLS and CDR2 YYNGEE. The CDR3 DNA is TGTGCCAGCAGCGTAGCAGCAGGCACCGGGGAGCTGTTTTTT. Translating it yields CASSVAAGTGELFF.